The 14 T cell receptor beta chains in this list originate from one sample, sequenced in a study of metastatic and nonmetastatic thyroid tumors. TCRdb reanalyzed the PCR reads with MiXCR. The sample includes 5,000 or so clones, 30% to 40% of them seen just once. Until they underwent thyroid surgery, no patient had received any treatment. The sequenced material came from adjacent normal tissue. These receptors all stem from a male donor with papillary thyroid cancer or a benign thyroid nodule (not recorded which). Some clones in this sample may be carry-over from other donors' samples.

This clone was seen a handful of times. The CDR3 spells CAIAGANTGELFF. The CDR3 DNA reads TGTGCCATCGCGGGAGCGAACACCGGGGAGCTGTTTTTT. The J gene is TRBJ2-2, the V gene TRBV10-3; TRBD2 matches at 7 bases. The CDR3 sequence is 13 residues long. The V gene end was trimmed by 8 bases and the J gene end by 0 bases; junction bases not matched to a gene: 0. The germline V gene encodes CDR1 ENHRY and CDR2 SYGVKD.

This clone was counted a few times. CDR3: CASSPLRGNTIYF. In DNA form, the CDR3 reads TGTGCCAGCAGTCCATTACGTGGAAACACCATATATTTT. This sequence joins TRBV12-3 or TRBV12-4 and TRBJ1-3; no reliable D call. This CDR3 has 13 amino acids. Deletions cut 5 bases from V and 3 bases from J, with 8 bases between.

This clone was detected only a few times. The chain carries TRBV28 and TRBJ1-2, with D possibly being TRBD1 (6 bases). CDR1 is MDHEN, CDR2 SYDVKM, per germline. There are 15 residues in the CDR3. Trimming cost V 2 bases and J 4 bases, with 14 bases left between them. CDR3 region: CASSLRQDSLYGYTF. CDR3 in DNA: TGTGCCAGCAGTTTAAGGCAGGACAGCCTCTATGGCTACACCTTC.

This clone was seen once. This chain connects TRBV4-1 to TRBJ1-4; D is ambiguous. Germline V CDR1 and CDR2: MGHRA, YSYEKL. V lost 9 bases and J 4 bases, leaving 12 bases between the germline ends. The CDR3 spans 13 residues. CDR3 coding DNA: TGCGCCAGTACCACAGTGGGTAATGAAAAACTGTTTTTT. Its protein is CASTTVGNEKLFF.

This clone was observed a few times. CDR3 coding DNA: TGTGCCAGTAGCTCCAGGGTGGCAGGGGCCAACGTCCTGACTTTC. Residues: CASSSRVAGANVLTF. The chain is built from TRBV19 and TRBJ2-6; D might be TRBD1 (5 bases). This CDR3 is 15 amino acids long. From germline, CDR1 is LNHDA and CDR2 SQIVND (reference sequence). V lost 6 bases, J lost 4 bases, and 13 bases lay in between.

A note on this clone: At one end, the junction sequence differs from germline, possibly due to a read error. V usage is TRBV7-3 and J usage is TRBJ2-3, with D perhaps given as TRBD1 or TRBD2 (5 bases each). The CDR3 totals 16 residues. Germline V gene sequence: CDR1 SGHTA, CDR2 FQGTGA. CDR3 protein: CVSSLTSGHPPDTQYF. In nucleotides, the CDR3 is TGTGTCAGCAGCTTAACAAGCGGACACCCCCCAGATACGCAGTATTTT.

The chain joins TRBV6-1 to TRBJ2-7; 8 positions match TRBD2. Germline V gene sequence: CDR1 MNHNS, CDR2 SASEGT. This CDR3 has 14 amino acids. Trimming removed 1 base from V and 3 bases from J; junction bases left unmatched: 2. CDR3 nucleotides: TGTGCCAGCAGTGAAGGCGGGGGGTTCTACGAGCAGTACTTC. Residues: CASSEGGGFYEQYF.

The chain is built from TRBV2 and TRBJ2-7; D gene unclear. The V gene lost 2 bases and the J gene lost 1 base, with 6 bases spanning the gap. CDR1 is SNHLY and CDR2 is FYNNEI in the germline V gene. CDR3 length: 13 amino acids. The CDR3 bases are TGTGCCAGCAGTGAAACGGCTTCCTACGAGCAGTACTTC. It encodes CASSETASYEQYF.

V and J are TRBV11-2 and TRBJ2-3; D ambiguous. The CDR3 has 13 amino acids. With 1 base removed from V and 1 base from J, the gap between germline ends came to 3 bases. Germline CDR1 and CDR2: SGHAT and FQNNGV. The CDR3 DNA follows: TGTGCCAGCAGCTTAGGTCGCACAGATACGCAGTATTTT. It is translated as CASSLGRTDTQYF. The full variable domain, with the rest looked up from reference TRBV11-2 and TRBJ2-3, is EAGVAQSPRYKIIEKRQSVAFWCNPISGHATLYWYQQILGQGPKLLIQFQNNGVVDDSQLPKDRFSAERLKGVDSTLKIQPAKLEDSAVYLCASSLGRTDTQYFGPGTRLTVL.

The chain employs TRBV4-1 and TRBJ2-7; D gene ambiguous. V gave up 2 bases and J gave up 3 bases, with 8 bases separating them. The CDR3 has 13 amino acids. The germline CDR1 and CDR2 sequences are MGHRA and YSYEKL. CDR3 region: CASSQRRVYEQYF. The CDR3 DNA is TGCGCCAGCAGCCAACGACGGGTCTACGAGCAGTACTTC.

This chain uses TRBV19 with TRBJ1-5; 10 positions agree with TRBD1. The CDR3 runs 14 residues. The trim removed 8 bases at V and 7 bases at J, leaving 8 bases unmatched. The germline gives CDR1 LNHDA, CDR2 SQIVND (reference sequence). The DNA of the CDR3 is TGTGCCAGTGGAGGGACAGGGGAGGGCCAGCCCCAGCATTTT. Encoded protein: CASGGTGEGQPQHF.

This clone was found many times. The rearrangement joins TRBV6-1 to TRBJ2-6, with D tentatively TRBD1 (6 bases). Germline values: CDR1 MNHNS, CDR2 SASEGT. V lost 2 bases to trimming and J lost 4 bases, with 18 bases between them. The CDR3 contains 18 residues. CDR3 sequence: CASSELRTVLSGANVLTF. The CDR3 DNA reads TGTGCCAGCAGTGAACTCCGGACAGTTTTATCCGGGGCCAACGTCCTGACTTTC.

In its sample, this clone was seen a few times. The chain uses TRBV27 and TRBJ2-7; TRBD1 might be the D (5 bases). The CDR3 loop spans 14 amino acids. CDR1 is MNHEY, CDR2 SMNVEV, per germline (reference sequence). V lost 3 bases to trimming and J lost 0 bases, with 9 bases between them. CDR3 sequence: CASSLTTASYEQYF. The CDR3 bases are TGTGCCAGCAGTTTGACGACAGCCTCCTACGAGCAGTACTTC.

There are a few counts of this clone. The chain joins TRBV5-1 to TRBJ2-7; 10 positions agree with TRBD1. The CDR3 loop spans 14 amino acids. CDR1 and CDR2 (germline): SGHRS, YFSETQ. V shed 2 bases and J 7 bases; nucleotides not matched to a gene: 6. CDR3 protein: CASSFRDRGQEQYF. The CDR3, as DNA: TGCGCCAGCAGCTTCCGGGACAGGGGACAAGAGCAGTACTTC.